These 29 T cell receptor beta chains originate from one sample sequenced in a study of control samples from healthy donors and cancer patients. The data were produced by immunoSEQ multiplex PCR, yet TCRdb's version contains in-frame clones alone and is incomplete. This sample has around 100,000 clones, with around nine tenths found just once. Input material: blood. The receptors originated from a young man in good health.

This chain joins TRBV20-1 and TRBJ2-1; D uncertain. The ends were cut back, 6 bases at V and 9 bases at J, with 9 bases in the middle. The germline gives CDR1 DFQATT, CDR2 SNEGSKA (reference sequence). This CDR3 spans 10 amino acids. Written as DNA, the CDR3 is TGCAGTGCCCACAGTGGTGAGCAGTTCTTC. Its protein is CSAHSGEQFF.

This CDR3 is CASGWSREQFF. CDR3 nucleotides: TGTGCTAGTGGTTGGAGTAGGGAGCAGTTCTTC. The chain carries TRBV12-5 and TRBJ2-1; no definite D call. V lost 4 bases and J lost 10, with 8 bases in between. The germline CDR1 and CDR2 sequences are LGHNT and FRNRAP. CDR3 length equals 11 residues.

The V and J genes are TRBV19 and TRBJ2-7; D is perhaps TRBD2 (6 bases). Germline CDR1 LNHDA, CDR2 SQIVND (reference sequence). This CDR3 has 13 residues. The V end lost 6 bases, the J end lost 6 bases, and 15 bases lay between the germline ends. The CDR3 DNA follows: TGTGCCAGTAGCCTTCAGGAGGGGAGCGAGCAGTACTTC. It translates to CASSLQEGSEQYF.

This clone showed up just once. J is TRBJ1-2 and V is TRBV9, with D possibly being TRBD1 (5 bases). The length of the CDR3 is 15 residues. In germline, CDR1 is SGDLS, CDR2 YYNGEE. Trimming left V 4 bases short and J 0 bases short, with 13 bases between. This chain's CDR3 is CASSPGTVANYGYTF. The DNA of the CDR3 is TGTGCCAGCAGCCCTGGGACGGTCGCTAACTATGGCTACACCTTC.

The chain carries TRBV6-5 and TRBJ1-2; 7 bases agree with TRBD1. Germline lookup yields CDR1 MNHEY and CDR2 SVGAGI. This CDR3 region has 11 residues. CDR3 protein: CVTRGNYGYTF. CDR3 DNA sequence: TGTGTCACCAGGGGGAACTATGGCTACACCTTC.

This rearrangement joins TRBV2 to TRBJ1-6, with unresolved D. CDR3 size: 15 residues. Germline lookup yields CDR1 SNHLY and CDR2 FYNNEI. The V and J ends lost 6 bases and 9 bases respectively, with 18 bases between them. CDR3 in DNA: TGTGCCAGCAGACCAGCCCGGGCCCGGGGTTCACCCCTCCACTTT. Protein: CASRPARARGSPLHF.

In its sample, this clone was seen once. The CDR3 sequence is CASSPPRGGVETQYF. CDR3 nucleotide sequence: TGTGCCAGCAGCCCCCCGCGAGGGGGCGTGGAGACCCAGTACTTC. The rearrangement joins TRBV7-9 to TRBJ2-5, with TRBD1 matching 7 bases. Trimming cost V 5 bases and J 5 bases; bases outside gene matches: 11. Germline CDR1 SEHNR, CDR2 FQNEAQ (reference sequence). The CDR3 has 15 residues.

The CDR3 DNA sequence: TGTGCCTGGAGTGGTCGGGACCGCCGTCGGTACGAGCAGTACTTC. Translated, it gives CAWSGRDRRRYEQYF. This chain links TRBV30 with TRBJ2-7, with D perhaps TRBD1 or TRBD2 (5 bases each). Germline V gives CDR1 GTSNPN, CDR2 SVGIG (reference sequence). V was trimmed by 1 base and J by 4 bases, leaving 17 bases between them. This CDR3 is 15 amino acids long.

The V and J genes are TRBV11-2 and TRBJ1-1; D not resolved. There are 13 residues in the CDR3. V lost 3 bases and J lost 1, with 6 bases in between. The germline V gene has CDR1 SGHAT and CDR2 FQNNGV. Here the CDR3 DNA reads TGTGCCAGCAGCTTTTTCGGGAACACTGAAGCTTTCTTT. This encodes CASSFFGNTEAFF.

This chain connects TRBV28 to TRBJ2-5; tentatively, D is TRBD1 (6 bases). The germline CDR1 and CDR2 sequences are MDHEN and SYDVKM. The CDR3 is made up of 10 amino acids. V lost 8 bases to trimming and J lost 9 bases, with 10 bases between them. CDR3 sequence reads: CASGEGAQYF. DNA of the CDR3: TGTGCCAGCGGAGAGGGGGCCCAGTACTTC.

The genes are TRBV7-9 and TRBJ1-3; D call uncertain. The germline V gene encodes CDR1 SEHNR and CDR2 FQNEAQ (reference sequence). CDR3 length: 16 amino acids. Between the trimmed V and J ends, which lost 5 bases and 2 bases, there was a span of 16 bases. The CDR3 coding sequence is TGTGCCAGCAGCCCCGGGAGTCTGCCAACTGGAAACACCATATATTTT. Translation: CASSPGSLPTGNTIYF.

The J gene is TRBJ2-1, the V gene TRBV23-1; 7 bases align to TRBD2. TRBV23-1 is an ORF for which the function is uncertain. CDR3 length: 15 residues. The junction had 10 bases not matched to a gene; V was cut back by 4 bases and J by 7 bases. CDR3 region: CASSPTSGIGNEQFF. The DNA for the CDR3 is TGCGCCAGCAGTCCTACAAGCGGGATAGGGAATGAGCAGTTCTTC.

This clone was observed a few times. The chain links TRBV30 to TRBJ2-3; D is ambiguous. The ends were cut back, 4 bases at V and 5 bases at J, with 7 bases in the middle. The CDR3 is 11 amino acids. Looked up from germline, CDR1 is GTSNPN and CDR2 is SVGIG (reference sequence). Written as DNA, the CDR3 is TGTGCCTGGAATGTAATAGATACGCAGTATTTT. This sequence encodes CAWNVIDTQYF.

The chain links TRBV6-1 to TRBJ1-6; 11 bases are a match to TRBD1. This CDR3 is 15 amino acids long. Germline assignment: CDR1 MNHNS and CDR2 SASEGT. The J segment lost 7 bases and the V segment lost 1 base, leaving 0 bases of the junction unmatched. CDR3 in DNA: TGTGCCAGCAGTGAAGGGACAGGGGGCAATTCACCCCTCCACTTT. Protein sequence: CASSEGTGGNSPLHF.

The chain links TRBV4-1 to TRBJ1-1; maybe TRBD1 (6 bases). Trimming took off 4 bases at V and 5 bases at J, with 8 bases between the two ends. The CDR3 length is 12 residues. The germline CDR1 and CDR2 sequences are MGHRA and YSYEKL. CDR3 in amino acids: CASSLQGTEAFF. CDR3 nucleotides: TGCGCCAGCAGCCTACAGGGAACTGAAGCTTTCTTT.

This rearrangement joins TRBV3-1 (or the pseudogene TRBV3-2) to TRBJ1-1; D not resolved. The germline V gene has CDR1 LGHDT and CDR2 YNNKEL (reference sequence). V lost 0 bases and J 1 base, leaving 6 bases between the germline ends. The CDR3 consists of 14 residues. For the CDR3, the DNA is TGTGCCAGCAGCCAAGAGGGGAGGAACACTGAAGCTTTCTTT. This sequence encodes CASSQEGRNTEAFF.

The chain has TRBV30 and TRBJ1-4, with D unresolved. CDR3 size: 13 residues. V was clipped by 4 bases and J by 8 bases, with 14 bases between them. The germline gives CDR1 GTSNPN, CDR2 SVGIG (reference sequence). CDR3 coding DNA: TGTGCCTGGAAACCCCTAGGAACCGAAAAACTGTTTTTT. Translated: CAWKPLGTEKLFF. The full variable domain, in which reference TRBV30 and TRBJ1-4 provide the parts outside the CDR3, is SQTIHQWPATLVQPVGSPLSLECTVEGTSNPNLYWYRQAAGRGLQLLFYSVGIGQISSEVPQNLSASRPQDRQFILSSKKLLLSDSGFYLCAWKPLGTEKLFFGSGTQLSVL.

This clone was seen once. The V call is TRBV2, the J call TRBJ2-7, with 10 nucleotides matching TRBD1. The junction had 4 bases not matched to a gene; V was cut back by 5 bases and J by 0 bases. The CDR3 length is 15 residues. The germline CDR1 and CDR2 sequences are SNHLY and FYNNEI. CDR3 DNA: TGTGCCAGCAGTCCACGGGACAGGGGCTCCTACGAGCAGTACTTC. It codes for CASSPRDRGSYEQYF.

The chain combines TRBV4-1 with TRBJ1-1, with TRBD1 identical over 8 bases. Germline V gene data show CDR1 as MGHRA and CDR2 as YSYEKL. The trim removed 5 bases at V and 1 base at J, leaving 6 bases unmatched. The CDR3 is 15 residues long. The CDR3 DNA is TGCGCCAGCAGCACCCGGACAGGGAGGAACACTGAAGCTTTCTTT. Amino acids: CASSTRTGRNTEAFF.

This rearrangement joins TRBV5-4 to TRBJ1-4; 8 nucleotides match TRBD1. CDR1 SGHNT and CDR2 YYREEE come from the germline V gene (reference sequence). The trim removed 4 bases at V and 4 bases at J, leaving 6 bases unmatched. This CDR3 spans 15 amino acids. The CDR3 loop is CASSRNTGGNEKLFF. The CDR3 DNA follows: TGTGCCAGCAGCCGAAACACAGGGGGTAATGAAAAACTGTTTTTT.

Here the CDR3 DNA reads TGTGCCAGCACCCCCCAGTCCGGGACAGGTTCCTACGAGCAGTACTTC. Translated, it gives CASTPQSGTGSYEQYF. The chain has TRBV4-2 and TRBJ2-7, with 8 bases identical to TRBD1. After removal of 7 bases from V and 1 base from J, the junction contained 12 bases not matched to a gene. The CDR3 runs 16 residues. Germline CDR1 reads LGHNA; CDR2 reads YNFKEQ.

J is TRBJ1-4 and V is TRBV18; TRBD1 agrees at 8 bases. Unmatched junction bases numbered 5, after V lost 7 bases and J lost 4 bases. Germline-derived CDR1 and CDR2 are KGHSH and LQKENI. The CDR3 is made up of 14 amino acids. The CDR3 protein is CASYGDRGNEKLFF. DNA for the CDR3: TGTGCCAGCTACGGCGACAGGGGTAATGAAAAACTGTTTTTT.

This clone was recorded only once. The V gene is TRBV7-9, the J gene TRBJ1-4; perhaps TRBD1 as D (5 bases). The ends were cut back, 3 bases at V and 5 bases at J, with 13 bases in the middle. This CDR3 is 15 amino acids long. The germline CDR1 and CDR2 sequences are SEHNR and FQNEAQ (reference sequence). The CDR3 nucleotides are TGTGCCAGCAGCTTGGCGGGTGGGGGGAATGAAAAACTGTTTTTT. Translation: CASSLAGGGNEKLFF.

V usage is TRBV5-1 and J usage is TRBJ2-1, with unresolved D. The ends were cut back, 0 bases at V and 4 bases at J, with 8 bases in the middle. This CDR3 has 14 residues. Germline-derived CDR1 and CDR2 are SGHRS and YFSETQ. The CDR3 DNA is TGCGCCAGCAGCTTGGGGCAGGCTTACAATGAGCAGTTCTTC. Encoded protein: CASSLGQAYNEQFF.

J is TRBJ2-7 and V is TRBV4-3; D gene unclear. The CDR3 is 15 amino acids. Trimming cost V 1 base and J 3 bases, with 13 bases left between them. The germline gives CDR1 LGHNA, CDR2 YSLEER. The CDR3 DNA reads as TGCGCCAGCAGCCAAGTTGTGGCCCCAGACTACGAGCAGTACTTC. Its translation is CASSQVVAPDYEQYF.

The chain carries TRBV9 and TRBJ1-5; D gene unclear. Per germline, CDR1 SGDLS and CDR2 YYNGEE. The V end lost 4 bases, the J end lost 2 bases, and 10 bases lay between the germline ends. The CDR3 has 14 residues. DNA for the CDR3: TGTGCCAGCAGCCATGATCAGGGCAATCAGCCCCAGCATTTT. Its protein is CASSHDQGNQPQHF.

The chain employs TRBV18 and TRBJ1-5; the match to TRBD1 covers 7 bases. CDR3 length: 14 residues. Per germline, CDR1 KGHSH and CDR2 LQKENI. V was clipped by 4 bases and J by 1 base; unmatched bases: 1. The CDR3 DNA reads as TGTGCCAGCTCACAACAGGGGAGCAATCAGCCCCAGCATTTT. It specifies CASSQQGSNQPQHF.

V usage is TRBV6-5 and J usage is TRBJ2-7; no clear D. Germline V gives CDR1 MNHEY, CDR2 SVGAGI. V gave up 10 bases and J gave up 0 bases, with 13 bases separating them. CDR3 length: 13 residues. The CDR3 loop is CATRTEDSYEQYV. CDR3 in DNA: TGTGCCACGAGGACGGAAGACTCCTACGAGCAGTACGTC.

The chain has TRBV7-9 and TRBJ2-7, with 8 bases lining up with TRBD1. CDR1 is SEHNR and CDR2 is FQNEAQ in the germline V gene (reference sequence). The CDR3 has 14 residues. J was trimmed by 6 bases and V by 3 bases; bases with no gene match: 7. The CDR3 sequence: CASSFPGQGSEQYF. CDR3 sequence (DNA): TGTGCCAGCAGCTTTCCAGGACAGGGAAGCGAGCAGTACTTC.